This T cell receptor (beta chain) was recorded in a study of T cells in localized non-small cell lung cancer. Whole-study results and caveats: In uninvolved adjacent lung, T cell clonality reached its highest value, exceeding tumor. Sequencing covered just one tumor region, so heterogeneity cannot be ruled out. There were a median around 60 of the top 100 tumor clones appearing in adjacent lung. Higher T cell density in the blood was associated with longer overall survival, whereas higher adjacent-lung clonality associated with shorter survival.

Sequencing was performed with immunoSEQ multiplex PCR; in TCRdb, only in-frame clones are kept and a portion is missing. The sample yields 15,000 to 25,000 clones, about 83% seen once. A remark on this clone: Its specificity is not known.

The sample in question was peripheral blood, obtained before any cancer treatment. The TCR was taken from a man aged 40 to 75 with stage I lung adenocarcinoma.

For the CDR3, the DNA is TGCGCCAGCAGCCAAATTAGCGGGAACCCGCAGAATGAGCAGTTCTTC. Translating gives CASSQISGNPQNEQFF. This sequence joins TRBV4-1 and TRBJ2-1; 8 bases are shared with TRBD2. This CDR3 has 16 amino acids. V shed 2 bases and J 7 bases; nucleotides not matched to a gene: 10. Looked up from germline, CDR1 is MGHRA and CDR2 is YSYEKL.